This T cell receptor (beta chain) was captured by sequencing in a study of T cells in Graves' hyperthyroidism and ophthalmopathy. This clonotype was observed many times. The TCR beta CDR3 regions underwent amplification using RNA transcripts as the source. TCR CDR3 underwent first-round RT-PCR with the HTBI primer set. TCRdb ran MiXCR on the multiplex PCR reads and lists one entry per CDR3 protein. The repertoire holds 600,000 or so distinct CDR3 sequences, approximately 14% seen once, with under 15% in the top ten. Trimming cost V 1 base and J 2 bases; bases outside gene matches: 5. This CDR3 spans 15 amino acids. From germline, CDR1 is SGHTA and CDR2 FQGNSA.

The TCR sequence derives from a woman aged 50 to 65 with Graves' ophthalmopathy. The V and J genes are TRBV7-2 and TRBJ2-7; 7 bases are shared with TRBD2. Sequenced input: blood. The CDR3 loop is CASSLVTSAAYEQYF. The CDR3 bases are TGTGCCAGCAGCTTAGTCACTAGCGCTGCCTACGAGCAGTACTTC.